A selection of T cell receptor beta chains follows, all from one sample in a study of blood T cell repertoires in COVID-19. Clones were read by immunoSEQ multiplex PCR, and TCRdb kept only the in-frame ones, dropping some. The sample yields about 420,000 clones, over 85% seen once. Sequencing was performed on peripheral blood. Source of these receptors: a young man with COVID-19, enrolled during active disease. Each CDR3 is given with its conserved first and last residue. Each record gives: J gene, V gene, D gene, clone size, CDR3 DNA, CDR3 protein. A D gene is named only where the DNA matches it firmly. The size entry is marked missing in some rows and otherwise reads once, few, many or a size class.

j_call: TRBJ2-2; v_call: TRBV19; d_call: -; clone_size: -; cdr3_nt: TGTGCCAGTAGTATAGGTCAGGGGGGATTCGGGGAGCTGTTTTTT; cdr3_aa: CASSIGQGGFGELFF
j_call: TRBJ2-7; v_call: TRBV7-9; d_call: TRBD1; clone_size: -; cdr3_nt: TGTGCCAGCAGCAAACAGGGGGCGATCGGCGAGCAGTACTTC; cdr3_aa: CASSKQGAIGEQYF
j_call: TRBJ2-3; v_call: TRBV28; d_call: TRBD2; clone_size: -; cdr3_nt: TGTGCCAGCACCTGGGGACTAGCGGTCACAGATACGCAGTATTTT; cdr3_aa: CASTWGLAVTDTQYF
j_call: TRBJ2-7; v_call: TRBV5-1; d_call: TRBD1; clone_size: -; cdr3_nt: TGCGCCAGCAGGACCGGGACAGGGTTCGAGCAGTACTTC; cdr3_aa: CASRTGTGFEQYF
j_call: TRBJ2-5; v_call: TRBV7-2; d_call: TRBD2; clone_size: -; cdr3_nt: TGTGCCAGCAGCTCAAGATATAGCGGGGGGTCAGGGGCCCAGTACTTC; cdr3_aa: CASSSRYSGGSGAQYF
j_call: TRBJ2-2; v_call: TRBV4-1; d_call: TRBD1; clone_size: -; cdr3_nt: TGCGCCAGCAGCCAAGACCCCGGGACAGGGGGGATCACCGGGGAGCTGTTTTTT; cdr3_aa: CASSQDPGTGGITGELFF
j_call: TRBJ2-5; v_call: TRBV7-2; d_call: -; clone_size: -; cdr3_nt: TGTGCCAGCAGCTTAGGGGGAGGTTCCCAAGAGACCCAGTACTTC; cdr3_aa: CASSLGGGSQETQYF
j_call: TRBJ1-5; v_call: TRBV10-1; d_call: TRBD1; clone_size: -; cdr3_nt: TGCGCCAGGAAACCCAGGGGGCCATGGCAGCCCCAGCATTTT; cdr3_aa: CARKPRGPWQPQHF
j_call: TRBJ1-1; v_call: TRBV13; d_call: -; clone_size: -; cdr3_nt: TGTGCCAGCAGCTTAGGAGGGGCCACTGAAGCTTTCTTT; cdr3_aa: CASSLGGATEAFF
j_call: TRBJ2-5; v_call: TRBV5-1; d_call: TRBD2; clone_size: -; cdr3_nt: TGCGCCAGCAGCTCGCCGAAAGGGACTAGCGGGGTAAGGGGCCAAGAGACCCAGTACTTC; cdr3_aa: CASSSPKGTSGVRGQETQYF
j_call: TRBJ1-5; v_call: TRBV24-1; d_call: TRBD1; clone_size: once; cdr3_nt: TGTGCCACCAGTGATACCGGGACAGGGAGTCAGCCCCAGCATTTT; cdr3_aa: CATSDTGTGSQPQHF
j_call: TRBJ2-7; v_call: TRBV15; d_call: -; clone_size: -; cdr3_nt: TGTGCCACCAGCCCTACCCGGGGGACCGCCTCCTACGAGCAGTACTTC; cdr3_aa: CATSPTRGTASYEQYF
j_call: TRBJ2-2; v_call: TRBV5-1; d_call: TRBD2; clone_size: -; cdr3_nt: TGCGCCAGCAGCTCACTATTCGGACTAGCGGAGAACACCGGGGAGCTGTTTTTT; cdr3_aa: CASSSLFGLAENTGELFF
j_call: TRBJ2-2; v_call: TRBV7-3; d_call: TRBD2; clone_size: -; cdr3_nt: TGTGCCAGCCGCGGGAGCAACACCGGGGAGCTGTTTTTT; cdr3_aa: CASRGSNTGELFF
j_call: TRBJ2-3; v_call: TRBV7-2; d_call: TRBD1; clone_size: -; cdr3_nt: TGTGCCAGCAGCGATGGCCACAGGGGGGCCACAGATACGCAGTATTTT; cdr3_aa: CASSDGHRGATDTQYF
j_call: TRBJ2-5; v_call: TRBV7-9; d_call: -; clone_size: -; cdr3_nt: TGTGCCAGCAGCCGCCGTAGGGGGGGCCGTCAAGAGACCCAGTACTTC; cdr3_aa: CASSRRRGGRQETQYF
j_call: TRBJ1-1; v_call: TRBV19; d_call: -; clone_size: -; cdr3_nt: TGTGCCAGTACTTGGAGGCAGGATCCCACTGAAGCTTTCTTT; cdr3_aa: CASTWRQDPTEAFF
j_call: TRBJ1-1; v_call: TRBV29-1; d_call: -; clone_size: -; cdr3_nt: TGCAGCGTACCACCGGAGCAGGGGAGAGCTTTCTTT; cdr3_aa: CSVPPEQGRAFF
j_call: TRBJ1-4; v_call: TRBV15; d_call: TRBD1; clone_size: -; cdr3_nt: TGTGCCACCAGAGCGGACAGGGCCGATGAAAAACTGTTTTTT; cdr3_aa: CATRADRADEKLFF
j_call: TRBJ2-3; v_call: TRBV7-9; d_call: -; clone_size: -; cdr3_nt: TGTGCCAGCAGCTTAGCGCCGGGGTCCACGGATACGCAGTATTTT; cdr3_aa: CASSLAPGSTDTQYF
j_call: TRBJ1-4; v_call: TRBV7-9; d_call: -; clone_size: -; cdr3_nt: TGTGCCAGCAGCTTAGGGTTTGGGCAGTTTAATGAAAAACTGTTTTTT; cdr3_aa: CASSLGFGQFNEKLFF
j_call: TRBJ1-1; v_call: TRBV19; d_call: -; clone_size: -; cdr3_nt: TGTGCCAGTAGGGTGACAGTGAACACTGAAGCTTTCTTT; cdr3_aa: CASRVTVNTEAFF